This T cell receptor (beta chain) is drawn from a study of PD-1 blockade in mismatch repair-deficient tumors. Overall study: Patients had around twelve mismatch repair-deficient cancer types, all previously treated and progressing. Study findings and constraints: After pembrolizumab, tumor-resident clones rose rapidly, then generally contracted before radiologic responses.

With regard to this clone: Its antigen is unidentified.

The repertoire was sequenced with immunoSEQ multiplex PCR; TCRdb's copy has only in-frame clones and lacks some. The table lists some 120,000 clones, 85% to 90% of them singletons. Per germline, CDR1 MNHEY and CDR2 SVGAGI. The CDR3 covers 15 residues. Deletions cut 6 bases from V and 4 bases from J, with 16 bases between. Every patient had mismatch repair deficiency by PCR or immunohistochemistry. The TCR-sequenced patients were three responders to pembrolizumab. The clonotype originates from an adult with mismatch repair-deficient cancer. The material was peripheral blood, obtained 44 weeks after starting pembrolizumab. This chain links TRBV6-5 with TRBJ2-1; a weak D match, TRBD2 (5 bases). This CDR3 is CASSPSGDPYNEQFF. The CDR3 DNA reads as TGTGCCAGCAGCCCGAGCGGAGACCCTTACAATGAGCAGTTCTTC.